This T cell receptor beta chain is drawn from a study of shared clonotypes between healthy human individuals. The CDR3 is 16 residues long. Germline V gene sequence: CDR1 SGHDT, CDR2 YYEEEE. Deletions cut 3 bases from V and 0 bases from J, with 15 bases between. Sequenced by immunoSEQ multiplex PCR; TCRdb stores in-frame clones only, minus some. The table shows some 1,400,000 clones, with 95% to 97% occurring only once. Sample: naive CD4+ T cells sorted from blood. The subset denotes: CD45RA+ positively selected. The TCR comes from a man aged 25-45 years in good health. The V gene is TRBV5-6, the J gene TRBJ1-2, with a possible D match to TRBD1 (6 bases). The CDR3: CASSWTDRRANYGYTF. CDR3 nucleotide sequence: TGTGCCAGCAGCTGGACGGACAGAAGGGCTAACTATGGCTACACCTTC.